The text below deals with one T cell receptor beta chain. The V segment lost 6 bases and the J segment 1 base; nucleotides outside the gene matches: 2. The CDR3 sequence is 14 residues long. The germline V gene has CDR1 SNHLY and CDR2 FYNNEI. A sample-barcoded 5' primer and a J-beta primer mix were used in a second PCR of about 7 to 12 cycles. Each cDNA molecule received a tag from a template-switch adaptor that had 12 random nucleotides. Each CDR3 protein is one row after TCRdb ran MiXCR on the 5' RACE reads. The repertoire holds hundreds of thousands of distinct CDR3 sequences, with around 54% as singletons. The record originates from a study of blood T cells in healthy people across ages. Whenever a sample was processed, at least 6 million PBMCs were isolated.

Sequenced input: blood. This clonotype originated in a man between 60 and 75 years old in good health. V is TRBV2 and J is TRBJ2-4, with 8 bases identical to TRBD1. Here the CDR3 reads CASRDRVAKNIQYF. CDR3 coding DNA: TGTGCCAGCAGGGACAGGGTGGCCAAAAACATTCAGTACTTC.